This T cell receptor (beta chain) was sequenced during a study of graft-versus-host responses after intestinal transplantation. The overall study: Isolated intestinal, liver-intestinal, or multivisceral transplants were what recipients had. Anti-thymocyte globulin served as induction for all recipients, who then took tacrolimus and steroids for around 3 years. Study conclusions and caveats: Levels of circulating GvH clones at their peak were associated with early post-transplant HvG declines.

The CDR3 sequence is 14 residues long. Losses at the gene ends were 6 bases for V and 2 bases for J; bases not matched to a gene: 3. Germline lookup yields CDR1 ENHRY and CDR2 SYGVKD. About this clone: Its antigen is unknown.

Method: immunoSEQ multiplex PCR; TCRdb's copy keeps in-frame clones and lacks some. Of 130,000 to 150,000 clones in the sample, nearly 95% are singletons; the top ten hold about 0.2%. V gene TRBV10-3 combines with J gene TRBJ2-7; 11 bases map to TRBD1. Material: unstimulated CD4+ T cells sorted from spleen or lymph node cells, obtained before intestinal transplant. The source of this sequence is a human donor who received an intestinal transplant. The CDR3 spells CAIRTGQGAYEQYF. CDR3 sequence (DNA): TGTGCCATCAGGACGGGACAGGGGGCCTACGAGCAGTACTTC.